This record concerns one TCR beta chain sequence. Its specificity is not known. The study pooled second doses at about 4 or about 12 weeks. Produced via immunoSEQ multiplex PCR; TCRdb's table is partial and in-frame only. The sample carries some 74,000 clones, roughly 85% recorded once. This specimen belongs to a study of T cell responses to AZD1222 COVID-19 vaccine. Regarding the study as a whole: Among AZD1222 vaccinees, only 5 to 7 were seropositive at baseline.

The sequenced sample was peripheral blood, obtained 28 days after the second AZD1222 dose. The receptor was derived from an adult who received the AZD1222 COVID-19 vaccine.

CDR3 coding DNA: TGTGCTTCCTCGGGCAGCACAGATACGCAGTATTTT. Protein sequence: CASSGSTDTQYF. V and J are TRBV30 and TRBJ2-3; unclear D gene. The CDR3 length is 12 residues. Germline CDR1 GTSNPN, CDR2 SVGIG (reference sequence).